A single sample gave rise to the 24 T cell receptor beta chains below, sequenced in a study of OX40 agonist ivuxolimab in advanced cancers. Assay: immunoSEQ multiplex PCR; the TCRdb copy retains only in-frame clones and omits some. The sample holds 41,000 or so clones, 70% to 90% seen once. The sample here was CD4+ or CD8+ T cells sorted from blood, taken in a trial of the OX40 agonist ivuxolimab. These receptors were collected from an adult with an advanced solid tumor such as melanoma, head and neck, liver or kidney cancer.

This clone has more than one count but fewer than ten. CDR3 protein: CASSQGIDQPQHF. The CDR3 coding sequence is TGCGCCAGCAGCCAGGGAATAGATCAGCCCCAGCATTTT. The V call is TRBV4-1, the J call TRBJ1-5; D is uncertain. Trimming took off 3 bases at V and 5 bases at J, with 8 bases between the two ends. Germline CDR1 MGHRA, CDR2 YSYEKL. The CDR3 consists of 13 residues.

DNA of the CDR3: TGTGCCAGCAGGGAGTCCCAGGGGATGGGCTACACCTTC. Its protein product is CASRESQGMGYTF. V gene TRBV2 combines with J gene TRBJ1-2, with TRBD1 as a possible D gene (6 bases). The CDR3 is made up of 13 amino acids. V was clipped by 6 bases and J by 8 bases, with 16 bases between them. The germline CDR1 and CDR2 sequences are SNHLY and FYNNEI.

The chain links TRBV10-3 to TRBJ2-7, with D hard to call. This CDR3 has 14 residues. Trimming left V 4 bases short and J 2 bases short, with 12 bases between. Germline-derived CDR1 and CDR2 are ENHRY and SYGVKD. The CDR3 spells CAISGDASAYEQYF. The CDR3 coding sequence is TGTGCCATCAGTGGTGATGCCAGTGCCTACGAGCAGTACTTC.

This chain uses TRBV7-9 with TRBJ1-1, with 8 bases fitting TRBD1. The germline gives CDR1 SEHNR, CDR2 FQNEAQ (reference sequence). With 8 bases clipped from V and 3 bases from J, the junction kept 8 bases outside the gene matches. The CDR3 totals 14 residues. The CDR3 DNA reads TGTGCCAGCGGAACACAGGGACAGGACACTGAAGCTTTCTTT. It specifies CASGTQGQDTEAFF.

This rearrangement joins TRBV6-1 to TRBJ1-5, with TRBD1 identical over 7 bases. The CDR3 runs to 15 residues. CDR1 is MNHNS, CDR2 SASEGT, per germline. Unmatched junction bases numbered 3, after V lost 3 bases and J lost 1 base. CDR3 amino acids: CASSDRGRSNQPQHF. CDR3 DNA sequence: TGTGCCAGCAGTGACAGGGGGAGAAGCAATCAGCCCCAGCATTTT.

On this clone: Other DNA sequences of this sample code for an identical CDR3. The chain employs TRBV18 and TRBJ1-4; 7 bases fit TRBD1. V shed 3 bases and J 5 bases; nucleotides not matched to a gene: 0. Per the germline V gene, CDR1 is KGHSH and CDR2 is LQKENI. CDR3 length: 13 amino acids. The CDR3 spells CASSPGQNEKLFF. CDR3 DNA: TGTGCCAGCTCACCGGGACAGAATGAAAAACTGTTTTTT.

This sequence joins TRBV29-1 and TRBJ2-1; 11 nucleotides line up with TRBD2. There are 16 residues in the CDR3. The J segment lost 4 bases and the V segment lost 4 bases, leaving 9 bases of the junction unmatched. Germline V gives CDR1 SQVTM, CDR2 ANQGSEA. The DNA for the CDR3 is TGCAGCGTTGTCCGGGGGACTAGCGGATTTTACAATGAGCAGTTCTTC. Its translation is CSVVRGTSGFYNEQFF.

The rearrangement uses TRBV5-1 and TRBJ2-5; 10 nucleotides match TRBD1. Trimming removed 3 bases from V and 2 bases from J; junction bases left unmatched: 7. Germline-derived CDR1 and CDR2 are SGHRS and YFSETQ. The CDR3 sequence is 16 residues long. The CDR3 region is CASSSGTGETQETQYF. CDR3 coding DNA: TGCGCCAGCAGCTCCGGGACAGGGGAGACACAAGAGACCCAGTACTTC.

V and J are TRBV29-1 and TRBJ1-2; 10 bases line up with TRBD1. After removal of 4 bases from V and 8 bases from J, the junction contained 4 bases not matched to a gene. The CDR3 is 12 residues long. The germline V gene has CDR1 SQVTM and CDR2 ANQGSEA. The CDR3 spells CSVVGTGEGYTF. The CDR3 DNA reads TGCAGCGTTGTAGGGACAGGGGAAGGCTACACCTTC.

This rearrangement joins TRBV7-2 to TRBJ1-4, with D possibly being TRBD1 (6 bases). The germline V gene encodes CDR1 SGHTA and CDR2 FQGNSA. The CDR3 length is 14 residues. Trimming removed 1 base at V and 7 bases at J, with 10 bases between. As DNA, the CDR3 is TGTGCCAGCAGCTTAGGGGGAGGGGGTGAAAAACTGTTTTTT. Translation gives CASSLGGGGEKLFF.

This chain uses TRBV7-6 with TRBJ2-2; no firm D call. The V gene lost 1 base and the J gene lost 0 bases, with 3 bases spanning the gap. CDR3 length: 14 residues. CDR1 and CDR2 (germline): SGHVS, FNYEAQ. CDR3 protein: CASSLETNTGELFF. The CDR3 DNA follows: TGTGCCAGCAGCTTAGAGACGAACACCGGGGAGCTGTTTTTT.

The CDR3 reads CASDQDPWTVQETQYF. In DNA, the CDR3 is TGTGCCAGCGATCAGGATCCTTGGACGGTACAAGAGACCCAGTACTTC. The V gene is TRBV2, the J gene TRBJ2-5; D is unresolved. The ends were cut back, 8 bases at V and 2 bases at J, with 21 bases in the middle. CDR1 is SNHLY, CDR2 FYNNEI, per germline. The CDR3 is 16 amino acids.

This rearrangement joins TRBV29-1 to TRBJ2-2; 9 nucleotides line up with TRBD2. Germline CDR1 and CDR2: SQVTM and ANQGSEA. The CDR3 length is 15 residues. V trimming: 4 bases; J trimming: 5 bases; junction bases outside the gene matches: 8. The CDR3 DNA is TGCAGCGTTGCGGCGGGAGGGCCCGGAACCGGGGAGCTGTTTTTT. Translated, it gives CSVAAGGPGTGELFF.

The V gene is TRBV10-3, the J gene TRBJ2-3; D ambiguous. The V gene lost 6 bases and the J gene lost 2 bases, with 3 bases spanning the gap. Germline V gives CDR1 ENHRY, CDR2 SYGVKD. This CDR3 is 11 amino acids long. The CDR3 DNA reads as TGTGCCATCAGCGACACAGATACGCAGTATTTT. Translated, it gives CAISDTDTQYF.

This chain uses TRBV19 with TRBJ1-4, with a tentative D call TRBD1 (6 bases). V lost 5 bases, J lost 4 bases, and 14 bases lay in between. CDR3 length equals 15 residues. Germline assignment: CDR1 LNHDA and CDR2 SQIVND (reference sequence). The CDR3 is CASSLRQAFNEKLFF. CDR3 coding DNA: TGTGCCAGTAGTCTCAGACAGGCGTTTAATGAAAAACTGTTTTTT.

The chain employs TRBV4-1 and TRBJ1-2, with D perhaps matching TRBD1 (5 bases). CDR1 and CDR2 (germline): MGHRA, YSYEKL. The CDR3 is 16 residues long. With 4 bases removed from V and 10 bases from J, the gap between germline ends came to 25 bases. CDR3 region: CASSPHLPTQARSYTF. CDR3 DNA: TGCGCCAGCAGCCCTCACTTACCCACACAGGCCCGATCCTACACCTTC.

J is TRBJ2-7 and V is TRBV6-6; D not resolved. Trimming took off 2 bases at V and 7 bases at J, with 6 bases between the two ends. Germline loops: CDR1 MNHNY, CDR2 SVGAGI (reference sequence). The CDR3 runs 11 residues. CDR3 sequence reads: CASSYGVEQYF. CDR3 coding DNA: TGTGCCAGCAGTTACGGAGTGGAGCAGTACTTC.

The CDR3 region is CASSQQGTPGKDTQYF. CDR3 coding DNA: TGTGCCAGCAGCCAACAGGGGACCCCGGGGAAAGATACGCAGTATTTT. This rearrangement joins TRBV7-3 to TRBJ2-3, with 7 bases matching TRBD1. Trimming took 5 bases from V and 5 from J; bases not matched to a gene: 13. The CDR3 contains 16 residues. Germline loops: CDR1 SGHTA, CDR2 FQGTGA. The whole variable domain, remainder taken from reference TRBV7-3 and TRBJ2-3, is GAGVSQTPSNKVTEKGKYVELRCDPISGHTALYWYRQSLGQGPEFLIYFQGTGAADDSGLPNDRFFAVRPEGSVSTLKIQRTERGDSAVYLCASSQQGTPGKDTQYFGPGTRLTVL.

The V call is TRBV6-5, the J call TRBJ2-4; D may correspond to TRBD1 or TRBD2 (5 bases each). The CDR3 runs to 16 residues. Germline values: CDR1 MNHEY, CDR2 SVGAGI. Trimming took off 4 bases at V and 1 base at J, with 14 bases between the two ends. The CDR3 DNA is TGTGCCAGCAGTTCGGGGACCTCCGGGGCCAAAAACATTCAGTACTTC. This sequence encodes CASSSGTSGAKNIQYF.

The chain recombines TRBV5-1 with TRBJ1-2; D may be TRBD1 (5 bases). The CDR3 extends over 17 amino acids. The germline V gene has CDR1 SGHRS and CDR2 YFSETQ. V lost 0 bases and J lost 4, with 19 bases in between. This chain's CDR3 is CASSLAPGFRETYGYTF. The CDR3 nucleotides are TGCGCCAGCAGCTTGGCTCCGGGGTTCAGGGAGACCTATGGCTACACCTTC. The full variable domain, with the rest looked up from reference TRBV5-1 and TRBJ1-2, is KAGVTQTPRYLIKTRGQQVTLSCSPISGHRSVSWYQQTPGQGLQFLFEYFSETQRNKGNFPGRFSGRQFSNSRSEMNVSTLELGDSALYLCASSLAPGFRETYGYTFGSGTRLTVV.

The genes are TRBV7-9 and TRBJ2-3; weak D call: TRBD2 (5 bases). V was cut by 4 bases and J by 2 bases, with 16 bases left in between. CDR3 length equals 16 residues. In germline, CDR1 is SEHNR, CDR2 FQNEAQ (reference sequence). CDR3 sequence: CASSSLRSGSTDTQYF. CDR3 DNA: TGTGCCAGCAGCTCCCTTAGGAGCGGCTCCACAGATACGCAGTATTTT.

The CDR3 sequence: CASSLMYNEQFF. The CDR3 region has the DNA TGTGCCAGCAGCCTCATGTACAATGAGCAGTTCTTC. The genes are TRBV7-8 and TRBJ2-1; the D is unclear. V dropped 5 bases and J dropped 4 bases, with 6 bases sitting between them. In germline, CDR1 is SGHVS, CDR2 FQNEAQ. The CDR3 length is 12 residues.

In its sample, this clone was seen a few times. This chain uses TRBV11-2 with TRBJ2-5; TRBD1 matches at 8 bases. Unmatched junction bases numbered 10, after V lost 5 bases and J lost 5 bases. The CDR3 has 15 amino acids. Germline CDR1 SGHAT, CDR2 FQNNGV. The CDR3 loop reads CASSPRTGRTETQYF. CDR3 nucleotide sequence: TGTGCCAGCAGCCCAAGGACAGGGCGTACCGAGACCCAGTACTTC.

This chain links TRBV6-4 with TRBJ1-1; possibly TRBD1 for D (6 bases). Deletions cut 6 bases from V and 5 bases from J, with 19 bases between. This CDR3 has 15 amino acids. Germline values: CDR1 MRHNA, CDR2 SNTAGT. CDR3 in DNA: TGTGCCAGCAGGCTGGGGGGGGGCGCAAGGACTGAAGCTTTCTTT. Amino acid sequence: CASRLGGGARTEAFF.